The following is a T cell receptor beta chain sequence with its context. The target antigen is unknown. The data were produced by immunoSEQ multiplex PCR, yet TCRdb's version contains in-frame clones alone and is incomplete. Here the sample spans approximately 100,000 clones, just over 90% being singletons. The data were obtained in a study of siplizumab effects on memory and regulatory T cells. This CDR3 comprises 15 residues. The germline gives CDR1 WNHNN, CDR2 SYGVQD (reference sequence). Trimming cost V 4 bases and J 1 base, with 12 bases left between them. General study findings and limits: Proliferating siplizumab-cultured Tregs lacked confirmed suppressive function. A major contribution to the alloresponse seemed to be made by naive T cells, which seemed more diverse than memory cells. Tracing alloreactive clones into unstimulated subsets worked for only a minor fraction of them. Controls had around 28% Treg-derived mappable alloreactive CD4+ clones on average, versus roughly 70% with siplizumab.

The origin of this receptor is a human donor in good health. The sequenced material came from Tregs sorted from blood. This chain joins TRBV10-1 and TRBJ2-3; D is perhaps TRBD1 (5 bases). Here the CDR3 reads CASSGSGHRTDTQYF. Here the CDR3 DNA reads TGCGCCAGCAGTGGGTCAGGACACCGCACAGATACGCAGTATTTT.